This T cell receptor (beta chain) was obtained from a study of CD8+CD57+ T cells in acquired aplastic anemia. Deletions cut 4 bases from V and 10 bases from J, with 13 bases between. Germline V gene data show CDR1 as SGHAT and CDR2 as FQNNGV. The CDR3 sequence is 12 residues long. For CDR3 and TCR beta VDJ profiling, genomic DNA was the template used. Via MiXCR, TCRdb re-called the reads, giving one row per CDR3 protein. Of a few hundred thousand distinct CDR3 sequences in the sample, about a third are singletons; the top ten hold 0.7% to 1%. Patients chosen for sequencing had shown CD8+CD57+ cell expansion by flow cytometry.

This clonotype was sampled from a human donor with aplastic anemia. The V and J genes are TRBV11-2 and TRBJ1-1; D gene ambiguous. What was sequenced was sorted CD4+, CD8+, or CD8+CD57+ T cells (not recorded which) from PBMCs. The CDR3 loop reads CASSYHSTVAFF. The CDR3 coding sequence is TGTGCCAGCAGCTACCATTCGACGGTAGCTTTCTTT.